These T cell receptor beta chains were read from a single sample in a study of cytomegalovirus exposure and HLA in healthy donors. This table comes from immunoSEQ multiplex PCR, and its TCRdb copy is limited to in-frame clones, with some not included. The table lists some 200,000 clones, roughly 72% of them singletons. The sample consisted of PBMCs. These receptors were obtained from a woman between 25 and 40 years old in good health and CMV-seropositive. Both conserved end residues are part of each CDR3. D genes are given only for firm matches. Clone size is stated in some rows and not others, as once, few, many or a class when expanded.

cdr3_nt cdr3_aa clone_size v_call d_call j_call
TGCGCCAGCAGCCAGGGGGCTATCGGACAGGGGACGAACACTGAAGCTTTCTTT CASSQGAIGQGTNTEAFF NA TRBV4-3 TRBD1 TRBJ1-1
TGTGCCAGTAGTATAGATCCCAGCGGGGGGCCGATAAAGCAGTATTTT CASSIDPSGGPIKQYF NA TRBV19 TRBD2 TRBJ2-3
TGTGCCACCACACGTTGGGGACAGACTTACGAGCAGTACTTC CATTRWGQTYEQYF NA TRBV28 TRBD1 TRBJ2-7
TGTGCCAGCAGCCAAGACCTCGGGGATGAGCAGTTCTTC CASSQDLGDEQFF NA TRBV14 NA TRBJ2-1
TGTGCCAGCAGTTTGACAGCCTTGGGCACTGAAGCTTTCTTT CASSLTALGTEAFF few TRBV27 NA TRBJ1-1
TGTGCCAGCAGCCTGGCGGGCGTCGCTGAGCAGTTCTTC CASSLAGVAEQFF NA TRBV6-5 NA TRBJ2-1
TGTGCCAGCAGCTTCTACCGCTCCTACAATGAGCAGTTCTTC CASSFYRSYNEQFF NA TRBV11-2 NA TRBJ2-1
TGTGCCATCAGGACTAGCGGGAATACAGATACGCAGTATTTT CAIRTSGNTDTQYF once TRBV10-3 TRBD2 TRBJ2-3
TGTGCCAGCAGCTTAGGGAGAAACCTAAACACTGAAGCTTTCTTT CASSLGRNLNTEAFF NA TRBV7-2 NA TRBJ1-1
TGTGCCAGCAGCTTGACAGGGGGCGCGGGCCAGCCCCAGCATTTT CASSLTGGAGQPQHF NA TRBV5-6 TRBD1 TRBJ1-5
TGTGCCAGCAGTGAAGCCAGAGGAACAGGGGACCCAAGGGATGAGCAGTTCTTC CASSEARGTGDPRDEQFF NA TRBV6-1 TRBD1 TRBJ2-1
TGTGCCAGCAGCTTGGACTTTAGGACAGGGGCTCGAAACACTGAAGCTTTCTTT CASSLDFRTGARNTEAFF NA TRBV5-5 TRBD1 TRBJ1-1
TGTGCCAGCAGTGGGGACAGCTATGAAAAACTGTTTTTT CASSGDSYEKLFF NA TRBV27 TRBD1 TRBJ1-4
TGTGCCAGCAGCTTAGGGACAGGGGTCCGCACAGATACGCAGTATTTT CASSLGTGVRTDTQYF NA TRBV11-2 TRBD1 TRBJ2-3
TGTGCCAGCAGTGCTGACAGGGGAATATATACTGAAGCTTTCTTT CASSADRGIYTEAFF NA TRBV25-1 TRBD1 TRBJ1-1
TGTGCCAGCAGCGTAGCATCACTAGCGGGAGGCGAGCAGTACTTC CASSVASLAGGEQYF NA TRBV9 TRBD2 TRBJ2-7
TGTGCCAGCAGCGTAGCTAGGGGCGGTGGATTGGTAGGCTACACCTTC CASSVARGGGLVGYTF NA TRBV9 NA TRBJ1-2
TGTGCCAGCAGCGGGGGACTAGCGGGGGGCGGAGAGACCCAGTACTTC CASSGGLAGGGETQYF NA TRBV5-6 TRBD2 TRBJ2-5
TGTGCCAGCAGTTATAGCTCTGGAAACACCATATATTTT CASSYSSGNTIYF once TRBV6-6 NA TRBJ1-3
TGTGCCAGCTCCGAGCGGGAGAGGAGGCAGACCCAGTACTTC CASSERERRQTQYF NA TRBV5-4 TRBD2 TRBJ2-5
TGTGCCAGCAGTGGATGGACAGGGGTAGCCGGGGAGCTGTTTTTT CASSGWTGVAGELFF NA TRBV25-1 TRBD1 TRBJ2-2
TGTGCCAGCAGCTTGGGTTTACAGGGGGCCGGGTATGGCTACACCTTC CASSLGLQGAGYGYTF few TRBV5-4 TRBD1 TRBJ1-2
TGTGCCAGCAGCTTTAGCGGGAGCTCCTACGAGCAGTACTTC CASSFSGSSYEQYF few TRBV7-2 TRBD2 TRBJ2-7
TGTGCCAGCAGTGAAAGTATTAACAGGGGGCACGAGCAGTACTTC CASSESINRGHEQYF NA TRBV25-1 TRBD1 TRBJ2-7
TGTGCCAGCAGTGCGGGCAGGGAAAACATTCAGTACTTC CASSAGRENIQYF once TRBV2 NA TRBJ2-4
TGTGCCAGCAGCTTAGGAACCGGGACAGGGATGGATCAGCCCCAGCATTTT CASSLGTGTGMDQPQHF few TRBV7-2 TRBD1 TRBJ1-5
TGTGCCAGCAGTCGACTTAGCGTGGGTTCACCCCTCCACTTT CASSRLSVGSPLHF once TRBV6-5 NA TRBJ1-6
TGCGCCAGCAGCTTGGGCGGGAGGACCTACAATGAGCAGTTCTTC CASSLGGRTYNEQFF NA TRBV5-1 TRBD2 TRBJ2-1
TGTGCCAGCAGTTTGATAACCGGGACTAGCATCTACGAGCAGTACTTC CASSLITGTSIYEQYF once TRBV27 TRBD2 TRBJ2-7
TGTGCCTGGAGTGTAGGGGGGGAGTATGGCTACACCTTC CAWSVGGEYGYTF few TRBV30 NA TRBJ1-2
TGTGCCAGCAGCCCGTCTCTCACAGGGGGTCCCCCCGGGGAGCTGTTTTTT CASSPSLTGGPPGELFF NA TRBV5-4 TRBD1 TRBJ2-2
TGCGCCAGCAGCCCCCGGGTTGCAGATACGCAGTATTTT CASSPRVADTQYF NA TRBV4-3 NA TRBJ2-3
TGTGCCAGTCACAGGGACTTTTGGACTAGCGGGAGTTCCGGTGGCAATGAGCAGTTCTTC CASHRDFWTSGSSGGNEQFF NA TRBV2 TRBD2 TRBJ2-1
TGTGCCAGCAGCTTGGAGACAGGGAATAATTCACCCCTCCACTTT CASSLETGNNSPLHF NA TRBV5-8 TRBD1 TRBJ1-6
TGCGCCAGCGGTTCGTGGGACAAATTGTACTTC CASGSWDKLYF NA TRBV10-1 NA TRBJ2-7
TGTGCCACCAGCGAAACAGGGGCCGAGCAGTACTTC CATSETGAEQYF NA TRBV15 TRBD1 TRBJ2-7
TGTGCCAGCACCAACGAAGGGACAGGGTTTACAGATACGCAGTATTTT CASTNEGTGFTDTQYF NA TRBV27 TRBD1 TRBJ2-3
TGTGCCAGCAGCTTAGGGACTAGTTCGGCCACCGGGGAGCTGTTTTTT CASSLGTSSATGELFF NA TRBV11-3 TRBD2 TRBJ2-2
TGCGCCAGCAGCTTGTTCGGGTACTGGGGCTACACCTTC CASSLFGYWGYTF NA TRBV5-1 NA TRBJ1-2
TGTGCCAGCAGTGACCCTTCACTAGCGGGCGGCCCCAATGAGCAGTTCTTC CASSDPSLAGGPNEQFF NA TRBV6-4 TRBD2 TRBJ2-1
TGTGCCAGCAGTGTAGGGGGACACAATGAGCAGTTCTTC CASSVGGHNEQFF NA TRBV2 NA TRBJ2-1
TGTGCCTGCGACCAGGGGGCCGAGACCCAGTACTTC CACDQGAETQYF once TRBV30 TRBD1 TRBJ2-5
TGTGCCAGCACCGCGCACGAGACGGGGAGGGACGAGCAGTACTTC CASTAHETGRDEQYF NA TRBV28 TRBD2 TRBJ2-7
TGTGCCAGCACCGGGGGGGTGGCGCAAGAAAAACTGTTTTTT CASTGGVAQEKLFF NA TRBV28 NA TRBJ1-4
TGTGCCTGGTGTCCGGGGGGCAATCAGCCCCAGCATTTT CAWCPGGNQPQHF NA TRBV30 NA TRBJ1-5
TGCGCCAGCAGCCAATCGGCCGCGGCAGGGCCGATGAACACTGAAGCTTTCTTT CASSQSAAAGPMNTEAFF once TRBV4-3 NA TRBJ1-1
TGCGCCAGCAGCACGGGGAGTCGGGAGGGGCCCCAGCATTTT CASSTGSREGPQHF once TRBV5-1 NA TRBJ1-5
TGTGCCAGCAGTAACAGGGGGCCGAACACTGAAGCTTTCTTT CASSNRGPNTEAFF NA TRBV27 TRBD1 TRBJ1-1
TGCGCCAGCAGCCAAGAGGGGGGGGGCAATGAGCAGTTCTTC CASSQEGGGNEQFF once TRBV4-3 TRBD2 TRBJ2-1
TGTGCCACCAGCAGAGGGGGACAGGGGGAAGAGACCCAGTACTTC CATSRGGQGEETQYF NA TRBV15 TRBD1 TRBJ2-5
TGTGCCAGCAGCCCCGACGGGGGGCGGACAGATACGCAGTATTTT CASSPDGGRTDTQYF NA TRBV7-9 NA TRBJ2-3
TGTGCCAGCAGCCCCCTGGGGGCCAACGTCCTGACTTTC CASSPLGANVLTF NA TRBV11-2 NA TRBJ2-6
TGTGCCAGCAGCTCGACAGTTAACTATGGCTACACCTTC CASSSTVNYGYTF NA TRBV7-2 NA TRBJ1-2
TGTGCCAGCAGCCAAGGCGGGACCGTCCTCTCTGGAAACACCATATATTTT CASSQGGTVLSGNTIYF NA TRBV14 NA TRBJ1-3
TGTGCCAGTAGTATATCACGGTCACCCCTCCACTTT CASSISRSPLHF few TRBV19 NA TRBJ1-6
TGTGCCAGCAGCGTAGGGGCTTATCCGGGACAGGGGAACACTGAAGCTTTCTTT CASSVGAYPGQGNTEAFF NA TRBV9 TRBD1 TRBJ1-1
TGTGCCAGCAGCGAACGGGACAGCTCCTACGAGCAGTACTTC CASSERDSSYEQYF once TRBV6-1 TRBD1 TRBJ2-7
TGCGCCAGCAGCTTGGGGGGGGGCACGGCTAATGAAAAACTGTTTTTT CASSLGGGTANEKLFF NA TRBV5-1 NA TRBJ1-4
TGTGCCACCAGCTACAGGGATGAAAAACTGTTTTTT CATSYRDEKLFF NA TRBV15 NA TRBJ1-4
TGCGCCAGCAGGCCGTCAGGGGCTGGAAACACCATATATTTT CASRPSGAGNTIYF NA TRBV10-2 NA TRBJ1-3